Listed below are T cell receptor beta chains from one sample, sequenced in a study of T cell responses to AZD1222 COVID-19 vaccine. Profiled with immunoSEQ multiplex PCR; TCRdb holds only in-frame clones, not every one. Of under 30,000 clones listed, roughly 84% are singletons. The sample consisted of peripheral blood, taken 28 days after the second AZD1222 dose. The receptors here all came from an adult who received the AZD1222 COVID-19 vaccine. CDR3s include the opening cysteine and the closing phenylalanine or tryptophan. Each record gives: CDR3 protein, CDR3 DNA, J gene, clone size, D gene, V gene. A D gene is named only where the DNA matches it firmly. Clone sizes are given selectively: once, few, many, or a class where the clone is expanded.

CAISVGTAYGYTF TGTGCCATCAGTGTGGGGACAGCCTATGGCTACACCTTC TRBJ1-2 - TRBD1 TRBV10-3
CVSSLVEGLTNEQFF TGTGTCAGCAGTTTAGTGGAAGGATTGACAAATGAGCAGTTCTTC TRBJ2-1 - - TRBV28
CSVGTSGTGELFF TGCAGCGTAGGGACTAGCGGGACCGGGGAGCTGTTTTTT TRBJ2-2 - TRBD2 TRBV29-1
CASRPGQGEGTEAFF TGTGCCAGTAGGCCCGGACAGGGGGAGGGCACTGAAGCTTTCTTT TRBJ1-1 - TRBD1 TRBV19
CASSSDRQGRADTQYF TGTGCCAGCAGCTCCGACAGACAGGGTAGGGCAGATACGCAGTATTTT TRBJ2-3 few TRBD1 TRBV7-9
CASSIAGANEQFF TGTGCCAGCAGCATAGCGGGAGCAAATGAGCAGTTCTTC TRBJ2-1 - TRBD2 TRBV7-3
CASSSPGLAGEQYF TGTGCCAGCAGCTCGCCGGGACTAGCGGGTGAGCAGTACTTC TRBJ2-7 - TRBD2 TRBV7-3
CAWSERDTQYF TGTGCCTGGAGTGAAAGGGATACGCAGTATTTT TRBJ2-3 - - TRBV30
CASSDRAGANVLTF TGTGCCAGCAGTGACAGGGCTGGGGCCAACGTCCTGACTTTC TRBJ2-6 - - TRBV2
CASSLNGGSYNEQFF TGCGCCAGCAGCTTAAATGGCGGAAGCTACAATGAGCAGTTCTTC TRBJ2-1 - - TRBV5-1
CACTRAANSGANVLTF TGTGCCTGCACCCGGGCGGCTAACTCTGGGGCCAACGTCCTGACTTTC TRBJ2-6 - - TRBV30
CASSLGLALYNEQFF TGTGCCAGCAGCTTAGGACTAGCGCTATACAATGAGCAGTTCTTC TRBJ2-1 - TRBD2 TRBV7-2
CASSLDRVGNTIYF TGTGCCAGCAGTTTGGACAGGGTTGGAAACACCATATATTTT TRBJ1-3 - TRBD1 TRBV28
CASTGHPNTGELFF TGTGCCAGCACCGGACACCCGAACACCGGGGAGCTGTTTTTT TRBJ2-2 - - TRBV28
CSVGGADYGYTF TGCAGCGTTGGAGGGGCTGACTATGGCTACACCTTC TRBJ1-2 - - TRBV29-1
CASSVFSGETQYF TGTGCCAGCAGCGTCTTTAGTGGAGAGACCCAGTACTTC TRBJ2-5 - - TRBV9
CASATSGQNLREQYF TGTGCCAGCGCAACTAGCGGGCAGAACCTACGGGAGCAGTACTTC TRBJ2-7 - TRBD2 TRBV28
CASSSGQAHGNQPQHF TGTGCCAGCAGCAGCGGACAGGCCCATGGCAATCAGCCCCAGCATTTT TRBJ1-5 - TRBD1 TRBV5-5
CASNQGGFQPQHF TGTGCCAGCAACCAAGGGGGGTTCCAGCCCCAGCATTTT TRBJ1-5 - - TRBV2
CASSLLDSNTEAFF TGTGCCAGCAGCCTCCTGGACAGCAACACTGAAGCTTTCTTT TRBJ1-1 - - TRBV3-1/TRBV3-2
CSVQRQAFQETQYF TGCAGCGTTCAAAGACAGGCCTTCCAAGAGACCCAGTACTTC TRBJ2-5 - - TRBV29-1
CASSEGGNTEAFF TGTGCCAGCAGTGAGGGGGGGAACACTGAAGCTTTCTTT TRBJ1-1 - - TRBV2
CASRGARGANVLTF TGTGCCAGTAGGGGGGCGCGAGGGGCCAACGTCCTGACTTTC TRBJ2-6 - - TRBV19
CAISGDRGGTGELFF TGTGCCATCAGTGGGGACAGGGGAGGTACCGGGGAGCTGTTTTTT TRBJ2-2 - TRBD1 TRBV10-3
CASSERQLYEQYF TGTGCCAGCAGTGAACGGCAGCTCTACGAGCAGTACTTC TRBJ2-7 - - TRBV2
CASSLGTGVGYGYTF TGTGCCAGCAGCCTCGGGACAGGGGTCGGCTATGGCTACACCTTC TRBJ1-2 - TRBD1 TRBV28
CASSFTGASYEQYF TGTGCCAGCAGCTTTACAGGGGCCTCCTACGAGCAGTACTTC TRBJ2-7 - TRBD1 TRBV7-8
CASRPTGRGYGYTF TGTGCCAGCAGGCCCACAGGGCGTGGCTATGGCTACACCTTC TRBJ1-2 - - TRBV2
CASSLAGGYYNEQFF TGTGCCAGCAGCTTGGCGGGAGGGTACTACAATGAGCAGTTCTTC TRBJ2-1 - TRBD2 TRBV5-4
CASSLDSYLGAFF TGCGCCAGCAGTCTCGACAGCTACCTTGGCGCTTTCTTT TRBJ1-1 once - TRBV5-1
CSVVGDVTNEQFF TGCAGCGTTGTGGGGGACGTAACCAATGAGCAGTTCTTC TRBJ2-1 - - TRBV29-1
CASSLAGSYEQYF TGTGCCAGCAGCTTAGCTGGGTCCTACGAGCAGTACTTC TRBJ2-7 - - TRBV7-9
CATSRGGSNQPQHF TGTGCCACCAGCAGAGGGGGGAGCAATCAGCCCCAGCATTTT TRBJ1-5 - - TRBV15
CASSSPGQALYEQYF TGTGCCAGCAGTTCGCCGGGACAGGCCCTCTACGAGCAGTACTTC TRBJ2-7 few TRBD1 TRBV28
CASSPTSDRGYGYTF TGTGCCAGCAGCCCTACCTCGGACAGGGGATATGGCTACACCTTC TRBJ1-2 - TRBD1 TRBV9
CASSPGAGSGRVDEQFF TGTGCCAGCAGTCCCGGGGCTGGGAGCGGGAGGGTTGATGAGCAGTTCTTC TRBJ2-1 - TRBD2 TRBV6-6
CASSFSRHEQFF TGTGCCAGCAGCTTTTCACGCCATGAGCAGTTCTTC TRBJ2-1 - - TRBV5-6
CASSETGDQPQHF TGCGCCAGCAGTGAGACAGGGGATCAGCCCCAGCATTTT TRBJ1-5 - TRBD1 TRBV10-1
CASDQGDFYQPQHF TGCGCCAGTGATCAAGGGGACTTCTATCAGCCCCAGCATTTT TRBJ1-5 - - TRBV10-2
CARYPGRTSGPFDTQYF TGTGCCCGCTACCCCGGCAGGACTAGCGGCCCATTCGATACGCAGTATTTT TRBJ2-3 - - TRBV21-1
CAISRRAGGPTDTQYF TGTGCCATCAGCAGAAGAGCGGGAGGGCCTACAGATACGCAGTATTTT TRBJ2-3 - TRBD2 TRBV10-3
CASSQSTSVSSYEQYF TGTGCCAGCAGCCAGAGTACTAGCGTGAGCTCCTACGAGCAGTACTTC TRBJ2-7 - TRBD2 TRBV4-2
CASSFSAGGGQPQHF TGTGCCAGCAGTTTCTCCGCAGGGGGCGGTCAGCCCCAGCATTTT TRBJ1-5 - TRBD1 TRBV28